This T cell receptor (beta chain) was sequenced for a study of tumor-infiltrating lymphocytes in primary liver carcinoma. As for the study in general: Patients comprised men and women whose ages fell between 30 and 69 years.

Regarding this clonotype: A read error may account for a junction end that differs from germline.

The CDR3 is 16 residues long. The germline V gene has CDR1 SGHNT and CDR2 YENEEA. Total RNA amounting to roughly 480 ng was the source from which TCR beta cDNA was made with a constant-region primer. Generation of the TCR beta libraries relied on three nested multiplex PCR rounds using slightly modified ARM-PCR. Use of TRBV1-TRBV30 forward primers with a C-beta reverse primer characterized the first two PCR rounds, which lasted about 9 cycles each. One entry per CDR3 protein, called by TCRdb with MiXCR from the multiplex PCR reads. The data contain more than 100,000 distinct CDR3 sequences, roughly 75% of them singletons. The source material, about 18-33 mg of unsorted bulk tissue, was used to co-extract RNA and DNA. HBV chronically infected the treatment-naive patients.

This receptor was taken from a woman between 55 and 75 years old with primary liver carcinoma and hepatitis B virus infection. The specimen sequenced was tumor-adjacent normal liver tissue. The genes are TRBV11-3 and TRBJ2-1; either TRBD1 or TRBD2 may fit D (5 bases each). The CDR3 DNA sequence: TGTGCCAGCGGGAAGGGCGTAGGCGAAATGGACAATGAGCGGATCTTC. This encodes CASGKGVGEMDNERIF.